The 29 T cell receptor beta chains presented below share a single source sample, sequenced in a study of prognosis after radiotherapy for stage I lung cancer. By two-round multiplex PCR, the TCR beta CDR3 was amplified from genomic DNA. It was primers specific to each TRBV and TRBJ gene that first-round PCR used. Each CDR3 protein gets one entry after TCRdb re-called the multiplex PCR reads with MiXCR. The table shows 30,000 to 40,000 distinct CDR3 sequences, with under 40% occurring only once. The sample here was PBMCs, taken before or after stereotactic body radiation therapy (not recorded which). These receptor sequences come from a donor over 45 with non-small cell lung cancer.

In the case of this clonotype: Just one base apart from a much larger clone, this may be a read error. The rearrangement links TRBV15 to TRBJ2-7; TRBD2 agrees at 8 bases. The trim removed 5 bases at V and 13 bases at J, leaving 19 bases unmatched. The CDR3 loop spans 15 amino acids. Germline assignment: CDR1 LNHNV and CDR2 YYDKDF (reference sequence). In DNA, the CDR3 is TGTGCCACCAGCGGAGGGGCGGGGGGTGTGAGAGGGCATTACTTC. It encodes CATSGGAGGVRGHYF.

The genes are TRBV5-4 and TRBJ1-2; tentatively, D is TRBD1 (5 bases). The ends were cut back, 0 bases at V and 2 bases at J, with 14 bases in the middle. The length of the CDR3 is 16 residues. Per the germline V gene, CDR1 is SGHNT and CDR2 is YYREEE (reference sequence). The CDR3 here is CASSLGPGRSNYGYTF. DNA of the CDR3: TGTGCCAGCAGCTTGGGGCCGGGACGCTCAAACTATGGCTACACCTTC.

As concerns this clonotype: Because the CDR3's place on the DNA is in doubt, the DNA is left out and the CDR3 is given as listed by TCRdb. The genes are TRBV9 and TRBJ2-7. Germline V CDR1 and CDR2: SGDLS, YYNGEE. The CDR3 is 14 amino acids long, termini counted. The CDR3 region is CASSVGAGTHDHYF.

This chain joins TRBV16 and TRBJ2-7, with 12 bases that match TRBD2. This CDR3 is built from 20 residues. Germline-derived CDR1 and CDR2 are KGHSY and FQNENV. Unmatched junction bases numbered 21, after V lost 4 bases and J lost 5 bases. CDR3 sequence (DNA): TGTGCCAGCAGCCCGCTGACTAGCGGGAGTCGAGAAGCCCTTGCCCACGAGCAGTACTTC. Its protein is CASSPLTSGSREALAHEQYF. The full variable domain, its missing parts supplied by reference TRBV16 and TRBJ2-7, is GEEVAQTPKHLVRGEGQKAKLYCAPIKGHSYVFWYQQVLKNEFKFLISFQNENVFDETGMPKERFSAKCLPNSPCSLEIQATKLEDSAVYFCASSPLTSGSREALAHEQYFGPGTRLTVT.

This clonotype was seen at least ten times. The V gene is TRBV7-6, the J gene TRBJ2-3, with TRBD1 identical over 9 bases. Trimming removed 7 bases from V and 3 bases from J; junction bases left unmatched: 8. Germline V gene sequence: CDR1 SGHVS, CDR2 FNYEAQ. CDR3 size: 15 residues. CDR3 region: CASTPDRGETDTQYF. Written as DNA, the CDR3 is TGTGCCAGCACTCCGGACAGGGGTGAGACAGATACGCAGTATTTT.

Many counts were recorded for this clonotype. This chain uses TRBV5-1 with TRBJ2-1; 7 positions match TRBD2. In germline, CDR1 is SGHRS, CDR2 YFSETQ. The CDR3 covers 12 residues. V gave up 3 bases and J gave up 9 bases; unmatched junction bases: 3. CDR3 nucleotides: TGCGCCAGCAGCTGGGACTATTCTGAGCAGTTCTTC. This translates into CASSWDYSEQFF.

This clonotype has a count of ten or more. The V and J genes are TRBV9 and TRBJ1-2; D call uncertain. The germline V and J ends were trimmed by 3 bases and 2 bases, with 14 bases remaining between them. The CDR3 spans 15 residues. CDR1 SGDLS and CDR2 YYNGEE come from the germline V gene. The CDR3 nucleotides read TGTGCCAGCAGCGCAGACCCGGCCAGGAACTATGGCTACACCTTC. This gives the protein CASSADPARNYGYTF.

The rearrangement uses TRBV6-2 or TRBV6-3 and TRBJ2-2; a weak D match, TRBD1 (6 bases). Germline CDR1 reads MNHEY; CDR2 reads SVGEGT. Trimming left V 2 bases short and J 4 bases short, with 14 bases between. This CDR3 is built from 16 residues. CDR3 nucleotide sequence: TGTGCCAGCAGTTACGGTCCAGGGGTAATCACCGGGGAGCTGTTTTTT. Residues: CASSYGPGVITGELFF.

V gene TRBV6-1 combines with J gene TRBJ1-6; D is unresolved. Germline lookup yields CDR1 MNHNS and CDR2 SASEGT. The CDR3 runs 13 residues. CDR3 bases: TGTGCTACGGATCGGGTGTATAATTCACCCCTCCACTTT. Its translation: CATDRVYNSPLHF.

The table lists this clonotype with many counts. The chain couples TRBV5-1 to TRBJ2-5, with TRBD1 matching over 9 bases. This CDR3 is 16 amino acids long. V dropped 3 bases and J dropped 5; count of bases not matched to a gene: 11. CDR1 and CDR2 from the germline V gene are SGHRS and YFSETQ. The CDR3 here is CASSSSGTGPGETQYF. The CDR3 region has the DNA TGCGCCAGCAGCTCGTCCGGGACAGGGCCTGGGGAGACCCAGTACTTC.

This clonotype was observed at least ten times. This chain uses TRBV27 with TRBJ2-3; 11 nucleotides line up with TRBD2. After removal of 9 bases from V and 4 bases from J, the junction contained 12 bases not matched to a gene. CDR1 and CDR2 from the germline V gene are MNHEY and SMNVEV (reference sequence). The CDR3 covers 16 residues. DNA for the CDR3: TGTGCCAGTGTTAGCGGGAGGGCCCTCGGCGCAGATACGCAGTATTTT. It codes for CASVSGRALGADTQYF.

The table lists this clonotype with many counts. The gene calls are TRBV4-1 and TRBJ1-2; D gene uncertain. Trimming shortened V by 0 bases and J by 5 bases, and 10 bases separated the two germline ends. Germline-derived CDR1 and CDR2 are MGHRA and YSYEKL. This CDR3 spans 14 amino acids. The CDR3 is CASSQDPTFYGYTF. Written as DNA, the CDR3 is TGCGCCAGCAGCCAAGATCCAACATTTTATGGCTACACCTTC.

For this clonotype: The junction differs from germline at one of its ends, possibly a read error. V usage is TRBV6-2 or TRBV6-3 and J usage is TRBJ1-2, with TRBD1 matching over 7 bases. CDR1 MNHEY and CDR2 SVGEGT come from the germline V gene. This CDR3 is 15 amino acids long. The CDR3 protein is CASSPRYRGNYCYTF. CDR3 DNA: TGTGCCAGCAGCCCAAGGTACAGGGGAAACTATTGCTACACCTTC.

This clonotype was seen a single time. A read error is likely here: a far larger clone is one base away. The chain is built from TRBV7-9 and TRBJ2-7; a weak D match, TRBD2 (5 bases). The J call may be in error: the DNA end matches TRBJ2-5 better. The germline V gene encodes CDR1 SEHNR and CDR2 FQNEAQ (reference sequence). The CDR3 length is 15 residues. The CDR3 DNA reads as TGTGCCAGCAGCTCTAGCAGTTCGTACCAAGAGACCCAGTACTTC. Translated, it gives CASSSSSSYQETQYF.

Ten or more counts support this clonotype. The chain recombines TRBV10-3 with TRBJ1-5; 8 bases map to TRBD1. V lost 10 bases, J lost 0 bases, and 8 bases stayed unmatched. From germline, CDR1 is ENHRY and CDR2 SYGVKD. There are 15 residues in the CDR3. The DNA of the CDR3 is TGTGCCACTCGGTCAGGGGGCTATAGCAATCAGCCCCAGCATTTT. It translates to CATRSGGYSNQPQHF.

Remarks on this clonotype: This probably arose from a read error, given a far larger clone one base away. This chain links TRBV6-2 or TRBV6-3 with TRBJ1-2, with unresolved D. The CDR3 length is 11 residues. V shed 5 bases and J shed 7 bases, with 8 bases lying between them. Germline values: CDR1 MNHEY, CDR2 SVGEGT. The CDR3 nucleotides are TGTGCCAGCAGTGACGAGTTTGGCTACACCTTC. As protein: CASSDEFGYTF.

CDR3 region: CASRIGGGYEQYF. CDR3 DNA: TGTGCCAGCAGAATAGGGGGAGGGTACGAGCAGTACTTC. The V and J genes are TRBV6-2 or TRBV6-3 and TRBJ2-7; a weak D match, TRBD2 (7 bases). Germline CDR1 is MNHEY and CDR2 is SVGEGT. V was shortened by 6 bases and J by 4 bases, with 13 bases between the two germline ends. This CDR3 has 13 amino acids.

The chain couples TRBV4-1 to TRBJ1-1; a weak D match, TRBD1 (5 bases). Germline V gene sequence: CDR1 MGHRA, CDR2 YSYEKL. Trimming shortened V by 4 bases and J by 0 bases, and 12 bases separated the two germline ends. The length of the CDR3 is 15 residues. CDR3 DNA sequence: TGCGCCAGCAGCCTCCAGGGAGTTGTGAACACTGAAGCTTTCTTT. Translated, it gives CASSLQGVVNTEAFF.

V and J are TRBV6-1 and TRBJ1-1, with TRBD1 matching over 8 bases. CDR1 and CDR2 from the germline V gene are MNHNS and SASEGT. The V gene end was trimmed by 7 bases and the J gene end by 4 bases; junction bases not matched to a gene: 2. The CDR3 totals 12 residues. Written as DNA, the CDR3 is TGTGCCAGCAATACAGGGGGCACTGAAGCTTTCTTT. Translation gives CASNTGGTEAFF.

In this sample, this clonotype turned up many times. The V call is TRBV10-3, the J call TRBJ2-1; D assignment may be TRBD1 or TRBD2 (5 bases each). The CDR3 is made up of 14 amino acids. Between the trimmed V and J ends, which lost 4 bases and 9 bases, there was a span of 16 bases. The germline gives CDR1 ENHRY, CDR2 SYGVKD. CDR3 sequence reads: CAISAGREGTEQFF. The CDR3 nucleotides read TGTGCCATCAGTGCTGGCAGGGAAGGGACTGAGCAGTTCTTC.

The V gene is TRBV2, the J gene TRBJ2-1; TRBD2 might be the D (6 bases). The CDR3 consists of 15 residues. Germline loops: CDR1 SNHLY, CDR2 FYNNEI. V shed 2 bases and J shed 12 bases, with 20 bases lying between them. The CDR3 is CASSEWAGMYNWQFF. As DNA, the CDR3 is TGTGCCAGCAGTGAATGGGCGGGGATGTACAATTGGCAGTTCTTC.

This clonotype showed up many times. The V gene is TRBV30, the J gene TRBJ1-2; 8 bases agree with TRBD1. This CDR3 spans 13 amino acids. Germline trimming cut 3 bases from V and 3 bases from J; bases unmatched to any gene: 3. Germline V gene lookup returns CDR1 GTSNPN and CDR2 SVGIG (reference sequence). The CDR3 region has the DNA TGTGCCTGGAGGGACAGGGTCTACTATGGCTACACCTTC. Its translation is CAWRDRVYYGYTF.

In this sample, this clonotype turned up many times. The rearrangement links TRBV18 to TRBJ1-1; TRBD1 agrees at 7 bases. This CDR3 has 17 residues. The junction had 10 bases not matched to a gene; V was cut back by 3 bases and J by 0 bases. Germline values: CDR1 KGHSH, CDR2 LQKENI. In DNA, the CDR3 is TGTGCCAGCTCACCCTGGACAGGAAACGGAATGAACACTGAAGCTTTCTTT. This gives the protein CASSPWTGNGMNTEAFF. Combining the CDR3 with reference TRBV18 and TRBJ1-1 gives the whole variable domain NAGVMQNPRHLVRRRGQEARLRCSPMKGHSHVYWYRQLPEEGLKFMVYLQKENIIDESGMPKERFSAEFPKEGPSILRIQQVVRGDSAAYFCASSPWTGNGMNTEAFFGQGTRLTVV.

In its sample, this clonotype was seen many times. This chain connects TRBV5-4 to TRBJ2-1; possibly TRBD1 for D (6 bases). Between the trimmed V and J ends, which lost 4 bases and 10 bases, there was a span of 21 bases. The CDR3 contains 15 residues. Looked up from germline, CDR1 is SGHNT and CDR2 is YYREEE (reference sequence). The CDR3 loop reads CASSGGQSQSEEQFF. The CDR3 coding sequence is TGTGCCAGCAGCGGGGGACAATCTCAGTCTGAAGAGCAGTTCTTC.

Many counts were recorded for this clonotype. The CDR3 DNA follows: TGTGCCAGCATGGCCAGGGGAAATTCACCCCTCCACTTT. Translated: CASMARGNSPLHF. The rearrangement joins TRBV25-1 to TRBJ1-6; weak D call: TRBD1 (6 bases). The V end was cut by 7 bases, the J end by 7 bases, with 11 bases between. The CDR3 is 13 residues long. The germline V gene encodes CDR1 MGHDK and CDR2 SYGVNS.

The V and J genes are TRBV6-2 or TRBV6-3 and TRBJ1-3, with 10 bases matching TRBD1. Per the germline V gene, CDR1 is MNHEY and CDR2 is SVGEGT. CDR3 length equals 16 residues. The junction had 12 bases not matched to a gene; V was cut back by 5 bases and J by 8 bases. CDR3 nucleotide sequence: TGTGCCAGCAGTGAAGCGTCGGGACAGGGGTTGTACACCATATATTTT. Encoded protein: CASSEASGQGLYTIYF.

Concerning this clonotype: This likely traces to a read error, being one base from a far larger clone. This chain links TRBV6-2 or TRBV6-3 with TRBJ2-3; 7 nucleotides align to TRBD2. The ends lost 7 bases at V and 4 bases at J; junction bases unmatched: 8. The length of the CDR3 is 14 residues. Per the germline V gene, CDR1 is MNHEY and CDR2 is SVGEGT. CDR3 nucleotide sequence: TGTGCCAGCACGGGTCTAGCGGATTCAGATACGCAGTATTTT. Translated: CASTGLADSDTQYF.

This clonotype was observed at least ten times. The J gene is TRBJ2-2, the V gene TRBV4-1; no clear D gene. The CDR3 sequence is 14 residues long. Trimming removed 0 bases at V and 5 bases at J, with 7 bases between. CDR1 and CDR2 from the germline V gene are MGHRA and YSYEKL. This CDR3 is CASSQESPTGELFF. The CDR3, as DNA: TGCGCCAGCAGCCAAGAGTCGCCGACCGGGGAGCTGTTTTTT.

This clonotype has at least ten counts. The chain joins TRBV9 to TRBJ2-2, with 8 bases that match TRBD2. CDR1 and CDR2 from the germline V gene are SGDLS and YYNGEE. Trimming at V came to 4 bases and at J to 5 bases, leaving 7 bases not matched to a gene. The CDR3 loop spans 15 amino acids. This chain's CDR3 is CASSYGGGMTGELFF. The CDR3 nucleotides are TGTGCCAGCAGCTACGGGGGGGGAATGACCGGGGAGCTGTTTTTT.